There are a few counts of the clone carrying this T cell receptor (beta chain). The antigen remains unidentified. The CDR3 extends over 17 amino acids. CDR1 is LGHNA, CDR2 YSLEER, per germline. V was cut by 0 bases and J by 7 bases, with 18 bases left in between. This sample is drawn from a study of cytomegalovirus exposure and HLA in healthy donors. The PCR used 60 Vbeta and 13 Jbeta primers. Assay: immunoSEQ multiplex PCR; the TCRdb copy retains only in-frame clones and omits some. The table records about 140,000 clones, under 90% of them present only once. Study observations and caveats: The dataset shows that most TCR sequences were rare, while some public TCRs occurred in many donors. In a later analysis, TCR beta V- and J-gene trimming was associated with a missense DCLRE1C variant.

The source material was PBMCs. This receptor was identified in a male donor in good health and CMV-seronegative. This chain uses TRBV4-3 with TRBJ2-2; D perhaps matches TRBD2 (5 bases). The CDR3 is CASSQEETMDGGGELFF. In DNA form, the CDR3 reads TGCGCCAGCAGCCAAGAAGAGACTATGGATGGCGGCGGGGAGCTGTTTTTT.